Below, one T cell receptor beta chain is given with its context. Which antigen it targets is not known. No base qualities exist here, and no much larger clone lies one base off it. The method behind the library was PCR. DNA from cultured CD4+ T cells underwent TCR sequencing with the Oncomine TCR Beta short-read assay at the Johns Hopkins FTIC core. Genomic DNA was extracted from the cultured CD4+ T cells with the QIAamp micro DNA kit. Oncomine TCR Beta libraries made from cultured CD4+ T cells were pooled using unique dual indexes and sequenced on an Illumina iSeq 100. Under the source paper's analysis protocol: Non-productive sequences were removed, and CDR3s not starting with C, not ending with F or W, or shorter than 7 amino acids were discarded. The MANAFEST web application identified antigen-specific clonotypes by comparing peptide-stimulated wells against reference wells and other culture wells. For a clone to be called positive, the clone needed an FDR below 0.05, an odds ratio above 5, and a productive frequency above 0.1% in at least two of three replicate wells. Cross-reactive clonotypes were defined as significantly expanded in both SARS-CoV-2 spike wells and at least one common cold coronavirus spike condition. Levenshtein distances (stringdist) and unrooted phylogenetic trees (ape) in R version 3.6.1 were used to assess CDR3 homology. The raw public reads went through TCRdb reprocessing: fastp at Q25, MiXCR clone calling, in-frame beta chains kept. Entries are consolidated by CDR3 protein sequence, retaining the most common genes and DNA. TCRdb, not the authors, supplied the V and J calls. This sample gives over 10,000 distinct CDR3 sequences in total; about 40% of them show up just once. The ten largest clones add up to approximately 7.7% of the sample.

The treatment or condition label here, explained by the study, means: roughly ten-day PBMC culture with coronavirus spike peptide pools or control peptides (ViraFEST assay). The ViraFEST assay, used in the study, expanded antigen-specific T cells with peptide pools and then identified the expanded clonotypes through TCR sequencing. The convalescent patients' positive SARS-CoV-2 PCR tests fell between March and December 2020, which was before the Alpha, Beta and Delta variants emerged in the United States. Each well held two million PBMCs cultured with roughly 9.2 ug/ml peptide pools in IMDM containing approximately 4.8% human AB serum and around 10 IU/ml IL-2. Half of the culture medium was replaced with fresh IL-2-containing medium on days 3 and 7. CD4+ T cells were isolated after approximately ten days of culture through negative selection using the EasySep CD4+ T cell isolation kit. PBMCs were separated from whole blood using Ficoll-Paque Plus gradient centrifugation and then either used fresh or cryopreserved at -140C. In general, triplicate wells were set up for every culture condition.

The entry originates in a study of vaccination and CD4 T cells after COVID-19 (dated by TCRdb to between 2020 and 2023). Regarding the complete study: Every convalescent patient had a positive nasal swab PCR test for SARS-CoV-2, with mild disease in about 9 patients and severe disease in one. Six males and four females were included in the convalescent cohort, with two Hispanic individuals, seven Caucasians, two Asians and one multiracial person represented. Each participant got two doses of either the Pfizer-BioNTech BNT162b2 vaccine (n=8) or the Moderna mRNA-1273 vaccine (n=2). Post-COVID blood samples from convalescent patients were collected a median of 101 days after diagnosis, with a range of 35 to 161 days. Post-vaccine blood samples were taken a median of roughly 75 days after the second vaccine dose, with a range of roughly 13 to 250 days. For stimulating the cultures, overlapping spike peptide pools were used, derived from SARS-CoV-2 as well as from the common cold coronaviruses HCoV-NL63, HCoV-OC43 and HCoV-229E. Control cultures received a CEFX viral epitope pool as the positive control, an HIV-1 Nef peptide pool as the negative control, or no peptide. In 10 COVID-19 convalescent patients and several infection-naive healthy vaccine recipients, the spike-specific CD4+ TCR repertoire before mRNA vaccination was compared with the repertoire after mRNA vaccination. What the authors observed across the whole study: Of the vaccine-specific clones in convalescent patients, 304 of 307, or nearly all, reacted only to SARS-CoV-2 spike and did not cross-react with common cold coronaviruses. Among convalescent patients, a median roughly 90% of the SARS-CoV-2-reactive clones seen after vaccination appeared only after vaccination, which suggests priming specific to the vaccine. The median count of SARS-CoV-2-reactive clonotypes went up from 20 to 25 after infection to 35 to 40 after vaccination, although the change was not significant. Only a relatively small number of convalescent patients were included in the study, and early timepoints following natural infection were not analyzed.

The junction carries 24 bases between V and J, which are trimmed by 2 bases and 2 bases respectively. Sequences SGHTA (CDR1) and FQGNSA (CDR2) are obtained from the germline V gene. Reading from cysteine to phenylalanine, the CDR3 counts 19 amino acids. Only the CDR3 DNA is retained, 57 bases long and in frame from the first base. The rearrangement combines TRBV7-2 with TRBJ1-2; confidence is insufficient to name the D gene. The source of this sequence is a human donor who had recovered from COVID-19. Sequencing was carried out using CD4+ T cells from blood, cultured in vitro. The CDR3 has the sequence CASSLLVFSVGNQNYGYTF. DNA sequence: TGTGCCAGCAGCTTATTAGTCTTTTCTGTAGGGAATCAAAACTATGGCTACACCTTC.